This note documents a single T cell receptor beta chain sequence. This clone is a singleton in its sample. There is no known antigen for this receptor. No base-level quality is on record; no much larger clone is a single base apart. From its cysteine to its phenylalanine, the CDR3 spans 15 amino acids. Only CDR3 DNA is held: 45 bases, read in frame from base 1. Cut back by 2 bases and 10 bases, the V and J ends lie 16 bases apart. Looking up the germline V gene (reference sequence) yields CDR1 SGHNT and CDR2 YYREEE. The time point tag for this specimen amounts to: about 28 days (+/-7) after the second vaccine dose. Because spike-specific TCR depth and breadth did not differ between the two schedules, AZD1222 recipients who got a second dose at roughly 4 weeks were pooled with those who got a second dose at roughly 12 weeks. Samples from vaccinated people were obtained from the UK trials COV001 and COV002, which included a single-blind randomized controlled phase 2/3 trial of AZD1222 (ChAdOx1 nCoV-19) in healthy adults. Trial participant PBMC samples were collected at day 0 and day 28 after the second dose for TCRbeta chain sequencing.

These data originate in a study of T cell responses to AZD1222 COVID-19 vaccine (dated by TCRdb to the early 2020s). Some background on the complete study: A total of around 240 trial participants underwent TCR sequencing, of whom approximately 200 had received two doses of AZD1222 and about 26 had received two doses of the MenACWY control vaccine. Trial participants were enrolled into age subgroups of 18-55, 56-69 and 70-plus years, which contained approximately 150, 28 and 58 TCR-sequenced participants, respectively. What the authors observed across the whole study: Reportedly, almost half of the unique spike-specific TCRs recognized epitopes lying outside the regions that are mutated in the B.1.351 and B.1.1.7 variants. A significant rise in spike-specific TCR breadth and depth was observed after two AZD1222 doses relative to day 0 and relative to MenACWY recipients. No day 14 peak-response samples were available, so repertoires were characterized only after the peak T cell response. The vaccine-associated CD4 TCRs covered the entire spike protein, and the dominant responses fell in regions 160-218 and 743-854. Participants were mostly white British and included more females than males, and it was suggested by the authors that clonal diversity may have been underestimated. Conclusions about previously exposed vaccinees are limited because only six or seven AZD1222 recipients were SARS-CoV-2 seropositive at baseline. The 56-69-year group was small, and its depth increase did not reach significance, likely because of low power.

The CDR3 regions of human TCRbeta chains were analyzed by immunosequencing. On the study's bioinformatics: Repertoire TCRs were checked for matches against a reference library of SARS-CoV-2-specific TCRs that had been generated using the MIRA antigen-specificity platform. Breadth meant the fraction of unique TCRs that were SARS-CoV-2-associated, whereas depth meant the fraction of total T cells that were SARS-CoV-2-associated. Each spike-specific TCR was assigned to its reactive spike region and to a CD4 or CD8 class using the MIRA data. Log10-transformed breadth and depth values were compared by one-way ANOVA with Sidak's multiple comparisons tests. TCRdb took over this immuneACCESS table, retaining in-frame rearrangements with V and J assigned. Such tables are incomplete; in checked studies, under half of the missing clones stem from an unresolved V gene, and the remainder is unexplained. For V, J and clone size, that table is used; D and trimming come from the DNA. This sample is represented by roughly 120,000 clones; roughly 90% of them were singletons. The leading ten clones occupy under 9% of the sample.

The chain is encoded by TRBV5-4 joined to TRBJ1-6; a weak D assignment points to TRBD1 (6 bases agree). The input for sequencing was peripheral blood, taken 28 days after the second AZD1222 dose. This clonotype was sampled from an adult who received the AZD1222 COVID-19 vaccine. CDR3 sequence: CASSLGQLRRSPLHF. The nucleotides read TGTGCCAGCAGCTTAGGACAGCTCCGTAGGTCACCCCTCCACTTT.